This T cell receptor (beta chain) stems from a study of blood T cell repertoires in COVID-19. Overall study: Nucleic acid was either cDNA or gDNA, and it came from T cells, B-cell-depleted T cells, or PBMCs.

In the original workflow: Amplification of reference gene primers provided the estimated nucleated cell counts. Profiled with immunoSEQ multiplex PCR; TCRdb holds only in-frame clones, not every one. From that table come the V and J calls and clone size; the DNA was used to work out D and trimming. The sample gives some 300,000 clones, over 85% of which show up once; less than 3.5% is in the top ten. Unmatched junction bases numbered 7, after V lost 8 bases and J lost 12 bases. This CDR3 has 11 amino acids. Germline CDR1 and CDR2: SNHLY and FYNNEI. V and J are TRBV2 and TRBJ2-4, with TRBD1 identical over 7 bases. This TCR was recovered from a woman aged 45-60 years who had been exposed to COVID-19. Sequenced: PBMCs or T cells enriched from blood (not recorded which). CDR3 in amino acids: CASADRPTQYF. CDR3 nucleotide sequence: TGTGCCAGCGCGGACAGGCCCACTCAGTACTTC.